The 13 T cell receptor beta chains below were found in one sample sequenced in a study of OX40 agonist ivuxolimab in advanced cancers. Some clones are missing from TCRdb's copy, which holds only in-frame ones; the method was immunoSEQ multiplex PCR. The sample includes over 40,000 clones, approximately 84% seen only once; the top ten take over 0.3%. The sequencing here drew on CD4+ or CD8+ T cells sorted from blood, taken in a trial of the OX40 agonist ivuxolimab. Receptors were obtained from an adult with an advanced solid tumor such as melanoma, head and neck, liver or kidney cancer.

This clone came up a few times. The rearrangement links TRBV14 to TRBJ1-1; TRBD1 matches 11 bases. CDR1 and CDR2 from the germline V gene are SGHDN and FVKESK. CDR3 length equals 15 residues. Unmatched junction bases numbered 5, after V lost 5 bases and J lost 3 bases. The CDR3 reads CASSTWTGGDTEAFF. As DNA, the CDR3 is TGTGCCAGCAGCACCTGGACAGGGGGCGACACTGAAGCTTTCTTT.

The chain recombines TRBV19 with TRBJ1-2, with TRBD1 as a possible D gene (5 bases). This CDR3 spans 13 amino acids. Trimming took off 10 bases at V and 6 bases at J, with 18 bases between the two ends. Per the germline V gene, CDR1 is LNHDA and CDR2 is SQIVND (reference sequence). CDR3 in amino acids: CATSWTRDDGYTF. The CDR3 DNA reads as TGTGCCACCTCCTGGACACGAGATGATGGCTACACCTTC.

The CDR3 spells CASRASSRLSYEQYF. The CDR3 DNA reads TGTGCCAGCCGAGCCTCTTCGCGACTCTCCTACGAGCAGTACTTC. The chain uses TRBV7-9 and TRBJ2-7; the D is unclear. Germline V gene sequence: CDR1 SEHNR, CDR2 FQNEAQ (reference sequence). V shed 8 bases and J shed 0 bases, with 17 bases lying between them. This CDR3 has 15 residues. The full variable domain, its missing parts supplied by reference TRBV7-9 and TRBJ2-7, is DTGVSQNPRHKITKRGQNVTFRCDPISEHNRLYWYRQTLGQGPEFLTYFQNEAQLEKSRLLSDRFSAERPKGSFSTLEIQRTEQGDSAMYLCASRASSRLSYEQYFGPGTRLTVT.

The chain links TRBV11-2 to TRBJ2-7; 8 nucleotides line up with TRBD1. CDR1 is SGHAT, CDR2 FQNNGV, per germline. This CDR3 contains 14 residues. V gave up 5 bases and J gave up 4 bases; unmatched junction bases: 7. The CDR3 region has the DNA TGTGCCAGCAGCACCGGACAGGGTTCGTACGAGCAGTACTTC. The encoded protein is CASSTGQGSYEQYF.

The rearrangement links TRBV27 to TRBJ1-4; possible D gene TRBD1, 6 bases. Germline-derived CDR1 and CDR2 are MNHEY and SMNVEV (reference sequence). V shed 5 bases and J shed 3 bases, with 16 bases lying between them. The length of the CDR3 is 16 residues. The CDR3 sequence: CASSLNRVMANEKLFF. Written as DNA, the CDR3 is TGTGCCAGCAGTCTCAACAGGGTTATGGCTAATGAAAAACTGTTTTTT.

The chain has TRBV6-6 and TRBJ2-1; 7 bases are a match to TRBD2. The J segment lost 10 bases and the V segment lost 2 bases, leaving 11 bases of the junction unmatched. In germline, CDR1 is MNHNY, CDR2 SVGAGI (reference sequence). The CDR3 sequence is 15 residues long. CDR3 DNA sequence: TGTGCCAGCAGTTACCGGGAGTCAACGGGAGGCGAGCAGTTCTTC. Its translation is CASSYRESTGGEQFF.

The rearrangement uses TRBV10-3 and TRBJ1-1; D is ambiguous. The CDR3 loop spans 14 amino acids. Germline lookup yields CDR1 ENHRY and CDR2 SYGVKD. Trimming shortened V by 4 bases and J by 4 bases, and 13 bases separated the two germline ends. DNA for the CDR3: TGTGCCATCAGTGCCAAAGCCGGGAGCACTGAAGCTTTCTTT. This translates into CAISAKAGSTEAFF.

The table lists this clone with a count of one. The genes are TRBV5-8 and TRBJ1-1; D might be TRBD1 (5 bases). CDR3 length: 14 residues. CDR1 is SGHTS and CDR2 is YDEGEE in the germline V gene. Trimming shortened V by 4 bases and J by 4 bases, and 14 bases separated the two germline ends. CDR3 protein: CASSLSGRGTEAFF. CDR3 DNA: TGTGCCAGCAGCCTTTCAGGGAGAGGCACTGAAGCTTTCTTT.

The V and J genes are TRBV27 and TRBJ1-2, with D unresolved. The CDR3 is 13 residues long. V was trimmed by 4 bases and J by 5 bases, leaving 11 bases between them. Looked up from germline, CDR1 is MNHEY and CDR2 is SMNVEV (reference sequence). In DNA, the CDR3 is TGTGCCAGCAGTTCCCTTACCGGGTATGGCTACACCTTC. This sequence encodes CASSSLTGYGYTF.

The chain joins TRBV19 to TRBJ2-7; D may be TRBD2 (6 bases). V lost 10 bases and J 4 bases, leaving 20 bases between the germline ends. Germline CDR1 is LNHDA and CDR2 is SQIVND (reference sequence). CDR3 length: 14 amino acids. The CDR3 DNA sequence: TGTGCCACCGCAGGGCTGGAGGGGAGGTACGAGCAGTACTTC. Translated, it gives CATAGLEGRYEQYF. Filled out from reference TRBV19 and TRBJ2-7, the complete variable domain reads DGGITQSPKYLFRKEGQNVTLSCEQNLNHDAMYWYRQDPGQGLRLIYYSQIVNDFQKGDIAEGYSVSREKKESFPLTVTSAQKNPTAFYLCATAGLEGRYEQYFGPGTRLTVT.

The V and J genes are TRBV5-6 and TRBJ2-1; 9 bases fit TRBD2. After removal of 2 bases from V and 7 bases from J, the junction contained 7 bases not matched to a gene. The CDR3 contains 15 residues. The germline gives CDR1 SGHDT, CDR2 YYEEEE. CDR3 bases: TGTGCCAGCAGCTTAGGAGCTAGCGGGATTAATGAGCAGTTCTTC. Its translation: CASSLGASGINEQFF.

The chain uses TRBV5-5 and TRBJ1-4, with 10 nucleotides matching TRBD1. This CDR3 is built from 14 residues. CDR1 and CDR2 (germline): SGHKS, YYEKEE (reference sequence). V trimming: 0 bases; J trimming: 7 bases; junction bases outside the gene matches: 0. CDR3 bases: TGTGCCAGCAGCTTGGGGACAGGGGGTGAAAAACTGTTTTTT. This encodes CASSLGTGGEKLFF.

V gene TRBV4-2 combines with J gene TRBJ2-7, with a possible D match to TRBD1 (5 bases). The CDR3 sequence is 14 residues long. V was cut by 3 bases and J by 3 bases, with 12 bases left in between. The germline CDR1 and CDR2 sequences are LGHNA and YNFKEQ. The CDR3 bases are TGTGCCAGCAGCCAGTTGACCAGGGTCTACGAGCAGTACTTC. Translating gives CASSQLTRVYEQYF.